This TCR beta chain was found in a study of blood T cell repertoires in COVID-19. Assay: immunoSEQ multiplex PCR; the TCRdb copy retains only in-frame clones and omits some. Altogether around 260,000 clones are present, more than 80% being singletons, with the ten largest covering 1% to 1.3%. The CDR3 extends over 14 amino acids. V was clipped by 5 bases and J by 3 bases, with 11 bases between them. Germline V lookup: CDR1 LNHDA, CDR2 SQIVND (reference sequence). Sequencing was carried out using PBMCs or T cells enriched from blood (not recorded which). This chain uses TRBV19 with TRBJ1-5; D is unclear. The source of this sequence is a woman between 25 and 40 years old who had recovered from COVID-19. The CDR3 is CASSPRGDNQPQHF. In DNA form, the CDR3 reads TGTGCCAGTAGTCCCCGGGGTGACAATCAGCCCCAGCATTTT. The entire variable domain, with the rest obtained from reference TRBV19 and TRBJ1-5, is as follows: DGGITQSPKYLFRKEGQNVTLSCEQNLNHDAMYWYRQDPGQGLRLIYYSQIVNDFQKGDIAEGYSVSREKKESFPLTVTSAQKNPTAFYLCASSPRGDNQPQHFGDGTRLSIL.